This paragraph covers one T cell receptor beta chain sequence. Sample-barcoded 5' priming and a J-beta primer mix drove a second PCR of roughly 6 to 12 cycles. The authors tagged each cDNA molecule using a template-switch adaptor with 12 random nucleotides. All samples gave at least 3 million CDR3-containing paired-end reads. In TCRdb, the 5' RACE reads were re-called with MiXCR into one record per CDR3 protein. Of about 1.4 million distinct CDR3 sequences detected, almost 60% appear once; the ten largest clones hold under 8.5%. The length of the CDR3 is 15 residues. CDR1 and CDR2 (germline): SGHTA, FQGNSA. V shed 5 bases and J shed 4 bases, with 15 bases lying between them. The record originates from a study of blood T cells in healthy people across ages.

The J gene is TRBJ2-1, the V gene TRBV7-2; D is uncertain. Sequenced material: blood. The sequence was obtained from a man aged 18 to 29 in good health. The CDR3 region is CASSVDPGGYNEQFF. The DNA for the CDR3 is TGTGCCAGCAGCGTCGACCCCGGTGGGTACAATGAGCAGTTCTTC.